This T cell receptor beta chain appears in the sequencing data of a study of blood T cells in healthy people across ages. A second PCR of roughly 7 to 11 cycles used a sample-barcoded 5' primer and a J-beta primer mix. Each cDNA molecule carried a tag from a template-switch adaptor that contained 12 random nucleotides. TCRdb re-called the 5' RACE reads with MiXCR, one entry per CDR3 protein. Found here are 550,000 to 700,000 distinct CDR3 sequences, 25% to 30% of them singletons; the top ten hold around a sixth. Study-level results: Donors of long life had a larger count of naive CD4+ cells and greater diversity than aged donors.

Of note for this clonotype: As yet, its antigen is unknown.

This clonotype was sampled from a woman between 65 and 79 years old in good health. Sequencing was performed on blood.

In DNA form, the CDR3 reads TGTGCCAGCAGCGTTCAGGGGGGTGGCTATGGCTACACCTTC. As protein: CASSVQGGGYGYTF. The chain joins TRBV9 to TRBJ1-2; 7 nucleotides line up with TRBD1. The CDR3 is 14 amino acids. From germline, CDR1 is SGDLS and CDR2 YYNGEE. Trimming removed 2 bases from V and 4 bases from J; junction bases left unmatched: 5.